This paragraph reports one T cell receptor (beta chain). V was pared by 0 bases and J by 4 bases, with 5 bases of the junction left unmatched. Germline V gives CDR1 SGHRS, CDR2 YFSETQ. CDR3 length: 17 residues. This entry comes from a study of technical replicates of blood from a handful of donors. Some clones are missing from TCRdb's copy, which holds only in-frame ones; the method was immunoSEQ multiplex PCR. Counted here are around 69,000 clones, almost 98% occurring once; the ten biggest clones make up approximately 0.21%. The chain recombines TRBV5-1 with TRBJ2-2; 11 positions agree with TRBD1. The sequencing input was T cells isolated from PBMCs. The sequence derives from a human donor in good health. CDR3 in amino acids: CASSLAGTGGVTGELFF. CDR3 DNA sequence: TGCGCCAGCAGCTTGGCCGGGACAGGGGGTGTCACCGGGGAGCTGTTTTTT.